One and the same sample provided the 21 T cell receptor beta chains below, sequenced in a study of cytomegalovirus exposure and HLA in healthy donors. 60 Vbeta and 13 Jbeta primers were used in PCR. This table comes from immunoSEQ multiplex PCR, and its TCRdb copy is limited to in-frame clones, with some not included. Counted here are around 180,000 clones, approximately 82% occurring once; the ten biggest clones make up roughly 2.1%. Sequenced sample: PBMCs. These receptors were collected from a woman between 18 and 30 years old in good health and CMV-seropositive.

The chain links TRBV20-1 to TRBJ1-4; unclear D gene. Germline CDR1 and CDR2: DFQATT and SNEGSKA (reference sequence). CDR3 length: 10 amino acids. V gave up 7 bases and J gave up 10 bases, with 10 bases separating them. The CDR3 coding sequence is TGCAGTGTCCTGCCGGGAAAACTGTTTTTT. Encoded protein: CSVLPGKLFF.

V usage is TRBV4-1 and J usage is TRBJ2-7, with TRBD1 identical over 7 bases. The CDR3 length is 16 residues. CDR1 is MGHRA and CDR2 is YSYEKL in the germline V gene. Trimming removed 5 bases from V and 1 base from J; junction bases left unmatched: 11. CDR3 coding DNA: TGCGCCAGCAGCTCTCATTGGGACAGCGCGTCCTACGAGCAGTACTTC. This encodes CASSSHWDSASYEQYF.

J is TRBJ2-3 and V is TRBV6-5; unclear D gene. Germline V gives CDR1 MNHEY, CDR2 SVGAGI. V lost 4 bases and J 4 bases, leaving 9 bases between the germline ends. There are 13 residues in the CDR3. The CDR3 region is CASSSNSADTQYF. CDR3 sequence (DNA): TGTGCCAGCAGTTCCAACTCCGCAGATACGCAGTATTTT.

J is TRBJ2-1 and V is TRBV25-1; 9 bases line up with TRBD1. The CDR3 covers 17 residues. V trimming: 3 bases; J trimming: 6 bases; junction bases outside the gene matches: 12. Germline assignment: CDR1 MGHDK and CDR2 SYGVNS. The CDR3 region has the DNA TGTGCCAGCAGTGAGATGACCCCGGGACAGGGTCGCAATGAGCAGTTCTTC. It specifies CASSEMTPGQGRNEQFF.

In this sample, this clone turned up a few times. The chain has TRBV2 and TRBJ2-5; a possible D gene is TRBD2 (6 bases). The germline CDR1 and CDR2 sequences are SNHLY and FYNNEI. The CDR3 spans 17 residues. V dropped 7 bases and J dropped 2 bases, with 23 bases sitting between them. CDR3 in amino acids: CASTVAGIPLTQETQYF. The DNA for the CDR3 is TGTGCCAGCACGGTGGCGGGGATCCCTTTGACACAAGAGACCCAGTACTTC. Combining the CDR3 with reference TRBV2 and TRBJ2-5 gives the whole variable domain EPEVTQTPSHQVTQMGQEVILRCVPISNHLYFYWYRQILGQKVEFLVSFYNNEISEKSEIFDDQFSVERPDGSNFTLKIRSTKLEDSAMYFCASTVAGIPLTQETQYFGPGTRLLVL.

The chain combines TRBV7-3 with TRBJ2-1; 8 bases map to TRBD2. Germline V CDR1 and CDR2: SGHTA, FQGTGA. The junction had 5 bases not matched to a gene; V was cut back by 2 bases and J by 8 bases. This CDR3 has 14 residues. CDR3 amino acids: CASSLAGGSDEQFF. CDR3 in DNA: TGTGCCAGCAGCTTAGCGGGGGGCAGCGATGAGCAGTTCTTC.

The chain couples TRBV6-5 to TRBJ1-2; 7 nucleotides match TRBD1. The CDR3 sequence is 15 residues long. V dropped 2 bases and J dropped 7; count of bases not matched to a gene: 10. The germline CDR1 and CDR2 sequences are MNHEY and SVGAGI. The CDR3 is CASSYDPRGQGGYTF. DNA for the CDR3: TGTGCCAGCAGTTACGACCCAAGGGGGCAGGGTGGCTACACCTTC.

This chain uses TRBV19 with TRBJ1-2; D is possibly TRBD1 (6 bases). The CDR3 has 15 residues. Germline CDR1 reads LNHDA; CDR2 reads SQIVND (reference sequence). V was shortened by 7 bases and J by 0 bases, with 15 bases between the two germline ends. CDR3 nucleotide sequence: TGTGCCAGTAACGACGGCAGGGGCACTAACTATGGCTACACCTTC. It translates to CASNDGRGTNYGYTF. Based on the CDR3 plus reference TRBV19 and TRBJ1-2, the full variable domain is DGGITQSPKYLFRKEGQNVTLSCEQNLNHDAMYWYRQDPGQGLRLIYYSQIVNDFQKGDIAEGYSVSREKKESFPLTVTSAQKNPTAFYLCASNDGRGTNYGYTFGSGTRLTVV.

J is TRBJ2-2 and V is TRBV28; D call uncertain. The germline V gene has CDR1 MDHEN and CDR2 SYDVKM. Deletions cut 5 bases from V and 6 bases from J, with 13 bases between. The CDR3 has 14 amino acids. The CDR3 reads CASSDPMRPGELFF. Here the CDR3 DNA reads TGTGCCAGCAGTGACCCCATGAGGCCCGGGGAGCTGTTTTTT.

V usage is TRBV6-5 and J usage is TRBJ2-2, with 9 bases that match TRBD2. Looked up from germline, CDR1 is MNHEY and CDR2 is SVGAGI. Losses at the gene ends were 6 bases for V and 3 bases for J; bases not matched to a gene: 5. CDR3 length: 15 amino acids. Here the CDR3 DNA reads TGTGCCAGCAGGGGGCTAGCGGGGCACACCGGGGAGCTGTTTTTT. This encodes CASRGLAGHTGELFF.

The chain recombines TRBV10-1 with TRBJ2-3, with 14 bases identical to TRBD2. The J segment lost 4 bases and the V segment lost 5 bases, leaving 2 bases of the junction unmatched. Germline CDR1 reads WNHNN; CDR2 reads SYGVQD (reference sequence). This CDR3 is 15 amino acids long. The CDR3 sequence is CASSPGLAGADTQYF. DNA for the CDR3: TGCGCCAGCAGTCCGGGACTAGCGGGGGCAGATACGCAGTATTTT.

This clone was observed a handful of times. The chain combines TRBV4-1 with TRBJ1-1; D is possibly TRBD1 (6 bases). The germline V and J ends were trimmed by 4 bases and 0 bases, with 9 bases remaining between them. Germline V gives CDR1 MGHRA, CDR2 YSYEKL. This CDR3 has 14 residues. CDR3 in amino acids: CASSLQGMNTEAFF. DNA for the CDR3: TGCGCCAGCAGCCTACAGGGTATGAACACTGAAGCTTTCTTT.

This clone was observed a few times. The chain links TRBV7-3 to TRBJ2-1; 8 positions match TRBD2. V lost 2 bases to trimming and J lost 4 bases; unmatched junction nucleotides: 1. Per germline, CDR1 SGHTA and CDR2 FQGTGA. The CDR3 sequence is 14 residues long. The DNA for the CDR3 is TGTGCCAGCAGCTTAGGCGGGGGGTACAATGAGCAGTTCTTC. This codes for CASSLGGGYNEQFF. The complete variable domain, with remaining parts taken from reference TRBV7-3 and TRBJ2-1, reads GAGVSQTPSNKVTEKGKYVELRCDPISGHTALYWYRQSLGQGPEFLIYFQGTGAADDSGLPNDRFFAVRPEGSVSTLKIQRTERGDSAVYLCASSLGGGYNEQFFGPGTRLTVL.

This clone occurred once. The chain is built from TRBV7-2 and TRBJ2-3, with D perhaps TRBD2 (6 bases). Deletions cut 5 bases from V and 1 base from J, with 16 bases between. Germline-derived CDR1 and CDR2 are SGHTA and FQGNSA. The CDR3 loop spans 16 amino acids. CDR3 residues: CASSAARDSGTDTQYF. The CDR3 bases are TGTGCCAGCAGCGCAGCCCGGGACTCTGGCACAGATACGCAGTATTTT.

This rearrangement joins TRBV4-1 to TRBJ1-2; D not certain. Deletions cut 0 bases from V and 8 bases from J, with 13 bases between. The CDR3 sequence is 14 residues long. From germline, CDR1 is MGHRA and CDR2 YSYEKL. DNA for the CDR3: TGCGCCAGCAGCCAAGAAGGTCGGGTTGGGGGCTACACCTTC. Translation gives CASSQEGRVGGYTF.

V and J are TRBV5-1 and TRBJ2-3; 7 bases are shared with TRBD2. Germline trimming cut 3 bases from V and 10 bases from J; bases unmatched to any gene: 14. The germline V gene encodes CDR1 SGHRS and CDR2 YFSETQ. This CDR3 has 15 residues. The DNA for the CDR3 is TGCGCCAGCAGCTCATGGACTAGAGGCTACGACGCGCAGTATTTT. It translates to CASSSWTRGYDAQYF.

The chain combines TRBV9 with TRBJ2-3; D perhaps matches TRBD2 (7 bases). The germline V gene encodes CDR1 SGDLS and CDR2 YYNGEE. CDR3 length: 17 residues. The germline V and J ends were trimmed by 0 bases and 4 bases, with 18 bases remaining between them. This chain's CDR3 is CASSVGGGPGQSDTQYF. The CDR3, as DNA: TGTGCCAGCAGCGTAGGGGGGGGGCCAGGACAATCAGATACGCAGTATTTT.

The chain recombines TRBV5-1 with TRBJ2-5; 11 nucleotides line up with TRBD2. V shed 5 bases and J 2 bases; nucleotides not matched to a gene: 8. The CDR3 totals 16 residues. Germline values: CDR1 SGHRS, CDR2 YFSETQ. The CDR3 DNA is TGCGCCAGCAGATCCACTAGCGGGGGAGGTCAAGAGACCCAGTACTTC. This gives the protein CASRSTSGGGQETQYF. Together with reference TRBV5-1 and TRBJ2-5, the CDR3 gives the full variable domain: KAGVTQTPRYLIKTRGQQVTLSCSPISGHRSVSWYQQTPGQGLQFLFEYFSETQRNKGNFPGRFSGRQFSNSRSEMNVSTLELGDSALYLCASRSTSGGGQETQYFGPGTRLLVL.

The rearrangement uses TRBV18 and TRBJ1-2; 9 bases map to TRBD1. The junction had 9 bases not matched to a gene; V was cut back by 6 bases and J by 1 base. CDR1 is KGHSH and CDR2 is LQKENI in the germline V gene. This CDR3 contains 16 residues. The CDR3: CASSPPRDRDNYGYTF. For the CDR3, the DNA is TGTGCCAGCTCTCCCCCCCGGGACAGGGATAACTATGGCTACACCTTC.

The rearrangement uses TRBV12-5 and TRBJ1-6, with D hard to call. The CDR3 runs to 13 residues. Per germline, CDR1 LGHNT and CDR2 FRNRAP. V gave up 3 bases and J gave up 8 bases, with 8 bases separating them. In DNA, the CDR3 is TGTGCTAGTGGTTTCCACCCGGATTCACCCCTCCACTTT. It is translated as CASGFHPDSPLHF.

The chain recombines TRBV4-1 with TRBJ2-3; perhaps TRBD2 as D (6 bases). V dropped 0 bases and J dropped 10 bases, with 11 bases sitting between them. The germline V gene has CDR1 MGHRA and CDR2 YSYEKL. There are 13 residues in the CDR3. CDR3 sequence reads: CASSQDQRLAQYF. Written as DNA, the CDR3 is TGCGCCAGCAGCCAAGATCAGAGACTAGCGCAGTATTTT.